The rows below give T cell receptor beta chains drawn from one sample of a study of siplizumab effects on memory and regulatory T cells. TCRdb's table, derived via immunoSEQ multiplex PCR, lists solely in-frame clones and lacks some. Of about 110,000 clones in the sample, around 93% were seen once. Input material: CD4+ T cells sorted from blood. These receptors originate from a human donor in good health. Each CDR3 is given without its conserved first and last residue.

CDR3 protein,V gene,J gene
ASETNSSGQERPSGNTIY,TRBV14,TRBJ1-3
ASSRSGANTGELF,TRBV7-9,TRBJ2-2
ASSVQGQITYNEQF,TRBV9,TRBJ2-1
AISDTMNTEAF,TRBV10-3,TRBJ1-1
AWSVPGPYGYT,TRBV30,TRBJ1-2
ASSPTVGRYSNQPQH,TRBV27,TRBJ1-5
ASSLEGNYGYT,TRBV27,TRBJ1-2
ASSLAAGVETQY,TRBV7-9,TRBJ2-5
ASSSGQGYNNQPQH,TRBV5-6,TRBJ1-5
ASSFSGTGFNYGYT,TRBV27,TRBJ1-2
ASSDRPGRNSPLH,TRBV6-4,TRBJ1-6
AWSTPLAGGYDEQF,TRBV30,TRBJ2-1
ASSSTAPNSGANVLT,TRBV7-2,TRBJ2-6
ASSPDRANTGELF,TRBV6-5,TRBJ2-2
ASSYSTGTVTDTQY,TRBV6-6,TRBJ2-3
ASSDSLPGTEAF,TRBV6-4,TRBJ1-1
ASSLSSYEQY,TRBV7-8,TRBJ2-7
ASSYSGSEQY,TRBV11-3,TRBJ2-7
ASSLGTSGYNEQF,TRBV7-2,TRBJ2-1
ASGGVRAALGYEQY,TRBV28,TRBJ2-7
ASRKAGGLAGAQY,TRBV5-6,TRBJ2-7
ASSPHSGGWETQY,TRBV5-4,TRBJ2-5
AWSVRGSSNQPQH,TRBV30,TRBJ1-5
ASSTRDRVMNTEAF,TRBV18,TRBJ1-1
ASSPVRDTEAF,TRBV4-2,TRBJ1-1
ASSPPGGSTDTQY,TRBV9,TRBJ2-3
ASSRTGETQY,TRBV5-1,TRBJ2-5
AGGRDSNQPQH,TRBV6-6,TRBJ1-5
ASSYGISGNTIY,TRBV6-5,TRBJ1-3
ASSEATGTSEQY,TRBV5-1,TRBJ2-3
ASRIVGGSQPQH,TRBV19,TRBJ1-5
ATSRDLAFQPQH,TRBV15,TRBJ1-5
ASSYDRHWSQPQH,TRBV19,TRBJ1-5
AWMKGSEKLF,TRBV30,TRBJ1-4
ASSRSPGNQPQH,TRBV7-9,TRBJ1-5
ASSSTREASYEQY,TRBV7-7,TRBJ2-7
ASSGANYGYT,TRBV5-4,TRBJ1-2
ASSQAGGNEQF,TRBV14,TRBJ2-1
ASSYIAGGYNEQF,TRBV6-5,TRBJ2-1